These T cell receptor beta chains were read from a single sample in a study of OX40 agonist ivuxolimab in advanced cancers. Sequenced by immunoSEQ multiplex PCR; TCRdb stores in-frame clones only, minus some. Among fewer than 85,000 clones listed, about 88% were seen once. Sample: CD4+ or CD8+ T cells sorted from blood, taken in a trial of the OX40 agonist ivuxolimab. The origin of the receptors is an adult with an advanced solid tumor such as melanoma, head and neck, liver or kidney cancer. The conserved cysteine and the conserved F or W are not part of the CDR3 here. Each record gives: J gene, V gene, CDR3 protein.

TRBJ2-7 TRBV4-3 ASSQDTGGDEQY
TRBJ1-2 TRBV6-5 ASRRDHGYT
TRBJ1-4 TRBV6-5 ASSYEGPATNEKLF
TRBJ2-3 TRBV7-2 ACDPAGADTQY
TRBJ2-1 TRBV6-5 AARASGGRNEQF
TRBJ1-2 TRBV6-5 ASSYSGTGNYGYT
TRBJ1-1 TRBV12-2 ASRSRDGTEAF
TRBJ1-2 TRBV4-3 ASSQAPTRGYGYT
TRBJ1-2 TRBV28 ASSLRDRGYT
TRBJ1-5 TRBV19 ASSGVGRGYSNQPQH
TRBJ2-3 TRBV6-5 ASTDRGADTQY
TRBJ2-7 TRBV5-4 ASSLAGGPGYEQY
TRBJ2-5 TRBV7-2 ASSSGQGETQY
TRBJ2-1 TRBV7-7 ASSKGTSGINEQF
TRBJ2-2 TRBV5-1 ASSLRGQGNTGELF
TRBJ1-1 TRBV10-3 AISGRQGNTEAF
TRBJ2-1 TRBV18 ATSRGADYNEQF
TRBJ1-5 TRBV5-4 ASSKGLDQPQH
TRBJ1-6 TRBV7-2 ASSHNNSPLH
TRBJ1-6 TRBV19 ASSTRDRYSPLH
TRBJ1-5 TRBV6-1 ASRTENQPQH
TRBJ1-2 TRBV2 ASRPPGFANYGYT
TRBJ2-7 TRBV29-1 SVGHREGYEQY
TRBJ1-1 TRBV11-2 ASSITQVNTEAF
TRBJ2-7 TRBV30 AWSDRRGYEQY
TRBJ2-3 TRBV12-5 ASGSTDTQY
TRBJ1-1 TRBV29-1 SVDSGFGTEAF
TRBJ2-5 TRBV18 ASSPREGIKTQY
TRBJ2-7 TRBV5-4 ASSLTAGVSEQY
TRBJ2-1 TRBV11-2 ASSKPGAYNEQF
TRBJ1-2 TRBV11-2 ASSLVARDRVSNGYT
TRBJ2-2 TRBV7-6 ASSLGAGATGELF
TRBJ2-5 TRBV7-8 ASSLGGMGGQETQY
TRBJ2-3 TRBV5-1 ASSPGAFTDTQY
TRBJ1-6 TRBV5-1 ASSLGGENSPLH
TRBJ2-7 TRBV21-1 ASTTGTRTYEQY
TRBJ2-3 TRBV28 ATRQGFEDTQY
TRBJ1-1 TRBV5-1 ASSLMEAISAEAF
TRBJ2-7 TRBV18 ASSPFSGTGVHEQY
TRBJ1-2 TRBV18 ASSEGLSQAYGYT
TRBJ2-3 TRBV11-2 ASSLGVRTYTDTQY
TRBJ2-3 TRBV4-2 ASSQETAGGGDTQY
TRBJ1-1 TRBV29-1 SVNRVSVTEAF